This T cell receptor (beta chain) originates from a study of T cells in localized non-small cell lung cancer. Study-wide results and limits: Out of the top 100 tumor clones, a median around 57 were seen in adjacent lung. The highest T cell clonality was in uninvolved adjacent lung, above tumor. A denser population of T cells in blood accompanied longer overall survival.

Assay used: immunoSEQ multiplex PCR; TCRdb lists only in-frame clones, some missing. This sample has around 90,000 clones, with over 70% found just once. A note on this clone: As yet, its antigen is unknown.

The germline V gene has CDR1 SGHDN and CDR2 FVKESK. The CDR3 length is 14 residues. The trim removed 8 bases at V and 5 bases at J, leaving 8 bases unmatched. This chain uses TRBV14 with TRBJ2-7, with 11 bases aligning to TRBD1. The material sequenced was PBMCs, taken before any cancer treatment. This TCR derives from a man between 40 and 75 years old with stage II squamous cell lung carcinoma. The DNA for the CDR3 is TGTGCCAGCGTAGGACAGGGGGCGGCCCACGAGCAGTACTTC. The encoded protein is CASVGQGAAHEQYF.